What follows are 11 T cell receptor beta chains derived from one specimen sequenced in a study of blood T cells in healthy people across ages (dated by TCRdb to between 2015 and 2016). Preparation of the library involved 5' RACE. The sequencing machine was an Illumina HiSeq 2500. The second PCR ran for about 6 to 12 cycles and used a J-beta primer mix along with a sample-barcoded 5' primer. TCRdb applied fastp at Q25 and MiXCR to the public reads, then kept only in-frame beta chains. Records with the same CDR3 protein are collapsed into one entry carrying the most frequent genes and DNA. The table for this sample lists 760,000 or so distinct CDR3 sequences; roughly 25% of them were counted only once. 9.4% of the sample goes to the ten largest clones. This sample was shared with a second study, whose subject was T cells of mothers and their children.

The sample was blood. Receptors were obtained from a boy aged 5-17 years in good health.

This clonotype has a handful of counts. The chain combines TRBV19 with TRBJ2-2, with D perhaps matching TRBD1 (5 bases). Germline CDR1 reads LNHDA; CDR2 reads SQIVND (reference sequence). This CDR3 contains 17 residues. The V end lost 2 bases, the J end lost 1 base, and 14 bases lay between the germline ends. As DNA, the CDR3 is TGTGCCAGTAGTATAAATTGGCAGGGTGGGAACACCGGGGAGCTGTTTTTT. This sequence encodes CASSINWQGGNTGELFF.

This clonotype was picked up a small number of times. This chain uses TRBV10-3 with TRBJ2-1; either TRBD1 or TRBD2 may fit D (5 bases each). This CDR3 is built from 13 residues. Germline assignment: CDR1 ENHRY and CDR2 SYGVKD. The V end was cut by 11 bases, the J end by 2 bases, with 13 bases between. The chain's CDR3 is CAFRDAAYNEQFF. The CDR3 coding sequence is TGTGCCTTCCGGGACGCGGCCTACAATGAGCAGTTCTTC.

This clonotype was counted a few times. This CDR3 reads CASSQGSGVGEQFF. In DNA, the CDR3 is TGCGCCAGCAGCCAAGGGTCTGGGGTAGGTGAGCAGTTCTTC. This sequence joins TRBV4-3 and TRBJ2-5; D not resolved. The closer fit of TRBJ2-1 to the DNA end suggests the J call may be wrong. This CDR3 has 14 amino acids. Germline V gives CDR1 LGHNA, CDR2 YSLEER.

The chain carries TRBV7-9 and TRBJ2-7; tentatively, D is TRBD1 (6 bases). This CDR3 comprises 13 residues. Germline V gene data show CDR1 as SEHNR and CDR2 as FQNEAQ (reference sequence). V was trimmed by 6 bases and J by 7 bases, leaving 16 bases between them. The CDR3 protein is CASSPRDRWEQYF. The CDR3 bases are TGTGCCAGCAGTCCCCGAGACAGGTGGGAGCAGTACTTC.

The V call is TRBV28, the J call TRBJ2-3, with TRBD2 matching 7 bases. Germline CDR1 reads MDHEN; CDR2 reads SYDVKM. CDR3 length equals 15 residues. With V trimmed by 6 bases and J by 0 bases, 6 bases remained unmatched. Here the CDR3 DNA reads TGTGCCAGCAGCAAGGGACTACATAGCACAGATACGCAGTATTTT. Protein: CASSKGLHSTDTQYF.

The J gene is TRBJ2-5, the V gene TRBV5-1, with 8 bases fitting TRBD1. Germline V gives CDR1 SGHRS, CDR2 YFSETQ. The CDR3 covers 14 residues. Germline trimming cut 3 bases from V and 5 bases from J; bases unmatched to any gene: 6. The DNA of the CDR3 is TGCGCCAGCAGCTCCTCAGGGGGCATGGAGACCCAGTACTTC. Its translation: CASSSSGGMETQYF.

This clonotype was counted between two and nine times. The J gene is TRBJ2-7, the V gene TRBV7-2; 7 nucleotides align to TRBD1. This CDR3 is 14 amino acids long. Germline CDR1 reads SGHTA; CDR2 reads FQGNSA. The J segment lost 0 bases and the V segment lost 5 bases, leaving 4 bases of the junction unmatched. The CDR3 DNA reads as TGTGCCAGCAGCCAGTACAGGGGCTCCTACGAGCAGTACTTC. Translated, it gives CASSQYRGSYEQYF.

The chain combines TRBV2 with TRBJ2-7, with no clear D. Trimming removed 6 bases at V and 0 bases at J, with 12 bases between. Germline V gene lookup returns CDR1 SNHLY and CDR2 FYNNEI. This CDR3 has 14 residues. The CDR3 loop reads CASRATPSSYEQYF. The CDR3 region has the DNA TGTGCCAGCAGAGCTACTCCTAGCTCCTACGAGCAGTACTTC.

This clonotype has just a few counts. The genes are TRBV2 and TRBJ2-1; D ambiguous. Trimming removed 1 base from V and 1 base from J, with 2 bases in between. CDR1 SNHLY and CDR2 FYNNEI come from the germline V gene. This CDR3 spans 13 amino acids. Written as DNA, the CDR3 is TGTGCCAGCAGTGAAGAGTCCTACAATGAGCAGTTCTTC. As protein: CASSEESYNEQFF. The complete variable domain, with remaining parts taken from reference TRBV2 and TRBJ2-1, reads EPEVTQTPSHQVTQMGQEVILRCVPISNHLYFYWYRQILGQKVEFLVSFYNNEISEKSEIFDDQFSVERPDGSNFTLKIRSTKLEDSAMYFCASSEESYNEQFFGPGTRLTVL.

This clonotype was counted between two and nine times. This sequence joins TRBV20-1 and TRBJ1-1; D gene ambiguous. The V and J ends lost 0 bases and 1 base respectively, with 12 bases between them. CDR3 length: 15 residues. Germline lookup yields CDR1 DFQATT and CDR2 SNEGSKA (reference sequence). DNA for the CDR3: TGCAGTGCTAGAGATCATGGAGGCCCGAACACTGAAGCTTTCTTT. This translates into CSARDHGGPNTEAFF.

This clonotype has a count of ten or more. This chain's CDR3 is CATSGTGGEQYF. For the CDR3, the DNA is TGTGCCACCTCCGGGACAGGGGGCGAGCAGTACTTC. The rearrangement joins TRBV27 to TRBJ2-5, with TRBD1 matching 11 bases. The J call may be incorrect, as the DNA end agrees better with TRBJ2-7. CDR1 is MNHEY, CDR2 SMNVEV, per germline (reference sequence). The CDR3 extends over 12 amino acids.